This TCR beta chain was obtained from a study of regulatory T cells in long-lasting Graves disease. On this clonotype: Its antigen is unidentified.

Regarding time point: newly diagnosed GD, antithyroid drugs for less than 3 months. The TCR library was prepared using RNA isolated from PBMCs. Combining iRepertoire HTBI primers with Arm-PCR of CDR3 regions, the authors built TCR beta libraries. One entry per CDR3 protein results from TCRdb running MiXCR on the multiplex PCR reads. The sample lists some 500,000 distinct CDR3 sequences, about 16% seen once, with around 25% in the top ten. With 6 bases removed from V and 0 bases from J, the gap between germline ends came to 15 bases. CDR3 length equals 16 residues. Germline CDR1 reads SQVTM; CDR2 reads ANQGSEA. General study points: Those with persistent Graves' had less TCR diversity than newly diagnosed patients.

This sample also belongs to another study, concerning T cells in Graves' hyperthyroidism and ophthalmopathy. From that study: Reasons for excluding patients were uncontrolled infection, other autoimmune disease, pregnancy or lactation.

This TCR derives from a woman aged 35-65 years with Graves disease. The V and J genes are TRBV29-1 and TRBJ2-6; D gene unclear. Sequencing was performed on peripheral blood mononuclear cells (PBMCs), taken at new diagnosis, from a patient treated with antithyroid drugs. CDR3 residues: CSVLRREVSGANVLTF. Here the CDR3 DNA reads TGCAGCGTCCTCCGAAGGGAAGTCTCTGGGGCCAACGTCCTGACTTTC.